The 18 T cell receptor beta chains reported below all come from one sample, sequenced in a study of identical twins. TCRdb reanalysed the 5' RACE reads using MiXCR and keeps one entry per CDR3 protein. The table shows 450,000 or so distinct CDR3 sequences, with less than 25% occurring only once. These data were also reused for a study on T cells expressing NK-cell markers.

Sequencing was done on a sample of CD4+ T cells sorted from blood. Source of these receptors: a woman aged 18-30 years in good health.

The CDR3 loop is CSASPGDSNQPQHF. The CDR3 DNA follows: TGCAGTGCTAGCCCGGGGGATAGCAATCAGCCCCAGCATTTT. This chain uses TRBV20-1 with TRBJ1-5; D might be TRBD1 (5 bases). V was clipped by 3 bases and J by 0 bases, with 9 bases between them. The CDR3 contains 14 residues. CDR1 is DFQATT, CDR2 SNEGSKA, per germline (reference sequence).

In its sample, this clonotype was seen a few times. The chain joins TRBV7-9 to TRBJ2-3, with 7 bases that match TRBD2. This CDR3 contains 16 residues. CDR1 is SEHNR, CDR2 FQNEAQ, per germline (reference sequence). V dropped 5 bases and J dropped 3; count of bases not matched to a gene: 11. The CDR3 bases are TGTGCCAGCAGCCGACTGCTGGGCGGGAGAACAGATACGCAGTATTTT. Protein sequence: CASSRLLGGRTDTQYF.

This clonotype was counted only a few times. This chain links TRBV7-2 with TRBJ2-2; TRBD2 might be the D (5 bases). Per the germline V gene, CDR1 is SGHTA and CDR2 is FQGNSA. V shed 1 base and J shed 1 base, with 10 bases lying between them. The CDR3 runs to 16 residues. The DNA for the CDR3 is TGTGCCAGCAGCTTAGGAGCGGCTCTGAACACCGGGGAGCTGTTTTTT. Translating it yields CASSLGAALNTGELFF.

As DNA, the CDR3 is TGCGCCAGCAGCTCTGGACAGACCTACAATGAGCAGTTCTTC. Residues: CASSSGQTYNEQFF. J is TRBJ2-1 and V is TRBV5-1, with TRBD1 as a possible D gene (6 bases). The CDR3 runs to 14 residues. Per germline, CDR1 SGHRS and CDR2 YFSETQ. V lost 3 bases to trimming and J lost 2 bases, with 9 bases between them.

V is TRBV12-3 or TRBV12-4 and J is TRBJ2-5; no definite D call. The CDR3 has 12 residues. V lost 1 base and J 7 bases, leaving 7 bases between the germline ends. CDR3 in amino acids: CASSLEVRTQYF. In nucleotides, the CDR3 is TGTGCCAGCAGTTTAGAGGTACGGACCCAGTACTTC.

The CDR3 DNA is TGTGCCAGCTCAGCCCCGGGACTAAGAGATACGCAGTATTTT. Amino acids: CASSAPGLRDTQYF. The rearrangement joins TRBV18 to TRBJ2-3; 7 bases map to TRBD2. This CDR3 is built from 14 residues. Per the germline V gene, CDR1 is KGHSH and CDR2 is LQKENI. J was trimmed by 5 bases and V by 5 bases; bases with no gene match: 7. Full variable domain (outside the CDR3, taken from reference TRBV18 and TRBJ2-3): NAGVMQNPRHLVRRRGQEARLRCSPMKGHSHVYWYRQLPEEGLKFMVYLQKENIIDESGMPKERFSAEFPKEGPSILRIQQVVRGDSAAYFCASSAPGLRDTQYFGPGTRLTVL.

The chain combines TRBV6-5 with TRBJ1-2; D is unclear. CDR1 and CDR2 (germline): MNHEY, SVGAGI. This CDR3 contains 15 residues. V lost 2 bases, J lost 4 bases, and 14 bases lay in between. Here the CDR3 reads CASSYLRSRAYGYTF. The CDR3 nucleotides are TGTGCCAGCAGTTACCTTAGATCTCGCGCCTATGGCTACACCTTC.

The chain combines TRBV7-2 with TRBJ1-2; D unresolved. V lost 5 bases and J lost 8, with 18 bases in between. Germline V CDR1 and CDR2: SGHTA, FQGNSA. CDR3 length: 14 residues. CDR3 amino acids: CASSTTTVESGYTF. The CDR3 DNA reads TGTGCCAGCAGCACGACCACGGTAGAAAGCGGCTACACCTTC.

The chain is built from TRBV20-1 and TRBJ1-4; D call uncertain. Germline values: CDR1 DFQATT, CDR2 SNEGSKA (reference sequence). This CDR3 contains 13 residues. Trimming removed 3 bases from V and 3 bases from J, with 8 bases in between. This chain's CDR3 is CSASGGANEKLFF. The CDR3 DNA reads as TGCAGTGCTAGTGGTGGGGCTAATGAAAAACTGTTTTTT.

This clonotype has just one count. J is TRBJ2-1 and V is TRBV6-1; 14 bases are shared with TRBD2. Germline CDR1 and CDR2: MNHNS and SASEGT. The trim removed 4 bases at V and 3 bases at J, leaving 5 bases unmatched. The CDR3 totals 17 residues. CDR3: CASSARTSGGNYNEQFF. The CDR3 DNA reads TGTGCCAGCAGTGCCCGGACTAGCGGGGGGAACTACAATGAGCAGTTCTTC.

This clonotype was recorded many times. The rearrangement links TRBV11-1 to TRBJ1-2; 9 nucleotides match TRBD1. The ends lost 6 bases at V and 8 bases at J; junction bases unmatched: 4. The CDR3 sequence is 12 residues long. Looked up from germline, CDR1 is SGHAT and CDR2 is FQDESV (reference sequence). CDR3 amino acids: CASSRQGGGYTF. CDR3 nucleotide sequence: TGTGCCAGCAGTCGACAGGGGGGCGGCTACACCTTC.

This clonotype has a handful of counts. The V call is TRBV12-3 or TRBV12-4, the J call TRBJ2-1; 8 positions match TRBD2. The CDR3 consists of 14 residues. With 6 bases clipped from V and 7 bases from J, the junction kept 8 bases outside the gene matches. The CDR3: CASRQRERENEQFF. The CDR3 bases are TGTGCCAGCAGGCAGCGGGAGAGGGAAAATGAGCAGTTCTTC.

The CDR3 region is CASSFYSGTAGEQYF. Here the CDR3 DNA reads TGCGCCAGCAGCTTCTACTCTGGGACAGCCGGGGAGCAGTACTTC. The chain is built from TRBV5-1 and TRBJ2-7, with TRBD1 matching over 7 bases. This CDR3 contains 15 residues. Germline V gene data show CDR1 as SGHRS and CDR2 as YFSETQ. V lost 2 bases to trimming and J lost 7 bases; unmatched junction nucleotides: 12. Based on the CDR3 plus reference TRBV5-1 and TRBJ2-7, the full variable domain is KAGVTQTPRYLIKTRGQQVTLSCSPISGHRSVSWYQQTPGQGLQFLFEYFSETQRNKGNFPGRFSGRQFSNSRSEMNVSTLELGDSALYLCASSFYSGTAGEQYFGPGTRLTVT.

V is TRBV28 and J is TRBJ2-7; D remains ambiguous. Germline loops: CDR1 MDHEN, CDR2 SYDVKM. The germline V and J ends were trimmed by 7 bases and 2 bases, with 9 bases remaining between them. CDR3 size: 12 residues. DNA for the CDR3: TGTGCCAGCATTGGCACCCCCTACGAGCAGTACTTC. Amino acids: CASIGTPYEQYF. Based on the CDR3 plus reference TRBV28 and TRBJ2-7, the full variable domain is DVKVTQSSRYLVKRTGEKVFLECVQDMDHENMFWYRQDPGLGLRLIYFSYDVKMKEKGDIPEGYSVSREKKERFSLILESASTNQTSMYLCASIGTPYEQYFGPGTRLTVT.

The chain is built from TRBV20-1 and TRBJ2-3; the D gene is possibly TRBD1 (5 bases). Germline lookup yields CDR1 DFQATT and CDR2 SNEGSKA (reference sequence). Trimming removed 6 bases from V and 0 bases from J, with 13 bases in between. The CDR3 has 14 amino acids. CDR3 region: CSAKKGPSTDTQYF. The CDR3 DNA reads TGCAGTGCAAAAAAGGGGCCAAGCACAGATACGCAGTATTTT.

This clonotype was seen only a few times. The J gene is TRBJ1-1, the V gene TRBV6-5; tentatively, D is TRBD1 (5 bases). This CDR3 is 13 amino acids long. Germline lookup yields CDR1 MNHEY and CDR2 SVGAGI. V was shortened by 4 bases and J by 11 bases, with 17 bases between the two germline ends. In DNA form, the CDR3 reads TGTGCCAGCAGTTCCACGGGGCCTTTCGTCGCTTTCTTT. As protein: CASSSTGPFVAFF.

The chain employs TRBV20-1 and TRBJ2-5, with D unclear. Germline CDR1 reads DFQATT; CDR2 reads SNEGSKA (reference sequence). The length of the CDR3 is 11 residues. The V and J ends lost 5 bases and 13 bases respectively, with 17 bases between them. In DNA, the CDR3 is TGCAGTGCTTCGCTGTTGGACCCCCCGTACTTC. Protein product: CSASLLDPPYF.

This clonotype was detected only once. CDR3: CASSLGAPGPTYEQYF. The CDR3 nucleotides are TGTGCCAGCAGCTTGGGGGCCCCCGGGCCTACCTACGAGCAGTACTTC. V gene TRBV5-5 combines with J gene TRBJ2-7; D call uncertain. The CDR3 sequence is 16 residues long. Looked up from germline, CDR1 is SGHKS and CDR2 is YYEKEE (reference sequence). V gave up 0 bases and J gave up 2 bases, with 15 bases separating them.